These 8 T cell receptor beta chains came from one sample sequenced in a study of blood T cell repertoires in COVID-19. The method was immunoSEQ multiplex PCR; TCRdb's version includes in-frame clones alone and lacks a portion of them. The data hold about 480,000 clones, with 70% to 90% observed a single time. The sequenced sample was PBMCs or T cells enriched from blood (not recorded which). Source of these receptors: a woman aged 18 to 35 with acute COVID-19.

The chain couples TRBV14 to TRBJ2-4; D is unclear. CDR1 SGHDN and CDR2 FVKESK come from the germline V gene. The CDR3 loop spans 13 amino acids. V lost 1 base and J 7 bases, leaving 8 bases between the germline ends. The CDR3 is CASSQVGGNIQYF. DNA of the CDR3: TGTGCCAGCAGCCAAGTCGGCGGTAACATTCAGTACTTC.

V and J are TRBV2 and TRBJ2-1; D ambiguous. CDR3 length: 11 amino acids. Trimming left V 6 bases short and J 6 bases short, with 6 bases between. Per germline, CDR1 SNHLY and CDR2 FYNNEI. CDR3 in amino acids: CASRSSNEQFF. In DNA, the CDR3 is TGTGCCAGCAGGTCTAGCAATGAGCAGTTCTTC.

The chain employs TRBV4-1 and TRBJ1-2; 9 nucleotides align to TRBD1. Germline CDR1 is MGHRA and CDR2 is YSYEKL. The CDR3 has 16 residues. V shed 4 bases, J shed 8 bases, and the junction held 14 bases outside the gene matches. This CDR3 is CASSRRPGTGFGGYTF. The CDR3 region has the DNA TGCGCCAGCAGCCGACGTCCCGGGACAGGGTTTGGGGGCTACACCTTC.

The J gene is TRBJ1-1, the V gene TRBV20-1, with D hard to call. Germline V gene sequence: CDR1 DFQATT, CDR2 SNEGSKA (reference sequence). The CDR3 sequence is 13 residues long. With 3 bases removed from V and 8 bases from J, the gap between germline ends came to 16 bases. The CDR3 DNA is TGCAGTGCTAGTTTGAACGGAGCCGTGGAAGCTTTCTTT. As protein: CSASLNGAVEAFF.

The rearrangement joins TRBV29-1 to TRBJ1-1; D remains ambiguous. Deletions cut 3 bases from V and 4 bases from J, with 12 bases between. Germline assignment: CDR1 SQVTM and CDR2 ANQGSEA. The CDR3 extends over 13 amino acids. As DNA, the CDR3 is TGCAGCGTTGAGCGGGGAAGGACCACTGAAGCTTTCTTT. As protein: CSVERGRTTEAFF.

The gene calls are TRBV11-3 and TRBJ2-5; a possible D gene is TRBD1 (6 bases). V was pared by 5 bases and J by 5 bases, with 27 bases between. This CDR3 spans 18 amino acids. Germline CDR1 is SGHNT and CDR2 is YENEEA. CDR3 loop: CASSRCGERQVIVETQYF. The CDR3 nucleotides are TGTGCCAGCAGCCGCTGCGGCGAGCGACAGGTAATTGTGGAGACCCAGTACTTC. Full variable domain (outside the CDR3, taken from reference TRBV11-3 and TRBJ2-5): EAGVVQSPRYKIIEKKQPVAFWCNPISGHNTLYWYLQNLGQGPELLIRYENEEAVDDSQLPKDRFSAERLKGVDSTLKIQPAELGDSAVYLCASSRCGERQVIVETQYFGPGTRLLVL.

The chain recombines TRBV5-6 with TRBJ2-1; D is unresolved. The CDR3 covers 13 residues. In germline, CDR1 is SGHDT, CDR2 YYEEEE. Trimming removed 2 bases from V and 0 bases from J, with 3 bases in between. DNA for the CDR3: TGTGCCAGCAGCTTAGCCTCCTACAATGAGCAGTTCTTC. As protein: CASSLASYNEQFF. Combining the CDR3 with reference TRBV5-6 and TRBJ2-1 gives the whole variable domain DAGVTQSPTHLIKTRGQQVTLRCSPKSGHDTVSWYQQALGQGPQFIFQYYEEEERQRGNFPDRFSGHQFPNYSSELNVNALLLGDSALYLCASSLASYNEQFFGPGTRLTVL.

The J gene is TRBJ2-7, the V gene TRBV9; possible D gene TRBD1, 6 bases. CDR3 size: 13 residues. Trimming took 3 bases from V and 5 from J, leaving 12 bases between them. The V gene's germline CDR1 is SGDLS and CDR2 YYNGEE. The CDR3 nucleotides are TGTGCCAGCAGCGCACAACAGGGAAACGAGCAGTACTTC. This translates into CASSAQQGNEQYF.